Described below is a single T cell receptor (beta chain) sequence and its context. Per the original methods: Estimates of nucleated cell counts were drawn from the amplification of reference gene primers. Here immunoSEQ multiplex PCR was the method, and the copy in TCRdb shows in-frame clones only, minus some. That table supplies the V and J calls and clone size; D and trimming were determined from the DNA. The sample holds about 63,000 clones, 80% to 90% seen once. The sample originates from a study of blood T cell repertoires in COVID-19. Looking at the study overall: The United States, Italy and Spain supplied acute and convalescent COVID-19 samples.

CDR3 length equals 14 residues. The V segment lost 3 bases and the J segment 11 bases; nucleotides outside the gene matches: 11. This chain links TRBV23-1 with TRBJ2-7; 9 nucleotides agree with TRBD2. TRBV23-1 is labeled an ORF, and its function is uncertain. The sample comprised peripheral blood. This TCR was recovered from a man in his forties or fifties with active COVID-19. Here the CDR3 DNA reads TGCGCCAGCAGTCAGCCGGTTTTGCGGGGGGGGGAGTACTTC. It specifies CASSQPVLRGGEYF.